A single sample gave rise to the 13 T cell receptor beta chains below, sequenced in a study of T cell repertoires in cytomegalovirus infection. These receptors have no identified antigens. A single record per CDR3 protein comes from TCRdb applying MiXCR to the reads. The data hold about 350,000 distinct CDR3 sequences, with roughly a third observed a single time. Here the sequenced sample was cultured PBMCs, taken from culture after CMV antigen stimulation. These receptors came from a human donor in good health (CMV status not recorded). Some clones in this sample may be carry-over from other donors' samples.

The chain couples TRBV12-3 or TRBV12-4 to TRBJ2-1; 12 bases agree with TRBD2. Trimming removed 3 bases from V and 9 bases from J; junction bases left unmatched: 12. The CDR3 is 17 residues long. CDR3 region: CASSFAGPSGRAGEQFF. CDR3 nucleotide sequence: TGTGCCAGCAGTTTTGCTGGGCCTAGCGGGAGGGCAGGTGAGCAGTTCTTC.

CDR3 sequence: CASSEEGLNSYNEQFF. CDR3 nucleotide sequence: TGTGCCAGCAGTGAAGAGGGTCTGAACTCCTACAATGAGCAGTTCTTC. This chain joins TRBV2 and TRBJ2-1; D gene unclear. V was trimmed by 1 base and J by 0 bases, leaving 10 bases between them. The germline V gene has CDR1 SNHLY and CDR2 FYNNEI. This CDR3 comprises 16 residues.

A few counts support this clonotype. The gene calls are TRBV12-3 or TRBV12-4 and TRBJ2-1; D ambiguous. Trimming shortened V by 6 bases and J by 7 bases, and 19 bases separated the two germline ends. This CDR3 has 15 residues. CDR3 DNA sequence: TGTGCCAGCAGGCAGCGCGAGCCTCCCTTTAATGAGCAGTTCTTC. It specifies CASRQREPPFNEQFF.

The chain couples TRBV6-2 or TRBV6-3 to TRBJ1-5; TRBD1 matches 8 bases. V shed 2 bases and J 4 bases; nucleotides not matched to a gene: 4. There are 15 residues in the CDR3. Germline-derived CDR1 and CDR2 are MNHEY and SVGEGT. CDR3 coding DNA: TGTGCCAGCAGTTACCCGGGACAGGTTAATCAGCCCCAGCATTTT. This encodes CASSYPGQVNQPQHF.

This clonotype was detected a few times. This chain links TRBV6-2 or TRBV6-3 with TRBJ2-7, with D possibly TRBD1 on 6 matching bases. The V end was cut by 6 bases, the J end by 3 bases, with 12 bases between. This CDR3 is 13 amino acids long. CDR1 is MNHEY, CDR2 SVGEGT, per germline. The CDR3 protein is CASSENRVYEQYF. As DNA, the CDR3 is TGTGCCAGCAGCGAGAACAGGGTCTACGAGCAGTACTTC.

This clonotype showed up just a few times. The chain uses TRBV7-2 and TRBJ2-7; tentatively, D is TRBD1 or TRBD2 (5 bases each). Germline values: CDR1 SGHTA, CDR2 FQGNSA. This CDR3 is 16 amino acids long. V was cut by 5 bases and J by 0 bases, with 17 bases left in between. CDR3 in DNA: TGTGCCAGCAGCCGAATCGGGGCAGTCAACTCCTACGAGCAGTACTTC. Residues: CASSRIGAVNSYEQYF.

The chain links TRBV15 to TRBJ2-5, with 13 nucleotides matching TRBD2. V shed 0 bases and J 5 bases; nucleotides not matched to a gene: 9. Germline V gives CDR1 LNHNV, CDR2 YYDKDF (reference sequence). This CDR3 spans 18 amino acids. The CDR3: CATSRDQRLAGGRETQYF. The DNA of the CDR3 is TGTGCCACCAGCAGAGATCAGCGACTAGCGGGAGGTCGTGAGACCCAGTACTTC.

The chain is built from TRBV5-6 and TRBJ2-5; D call uncertain. The CDR3 sequence is 13 residues long. Germline V lookup: CDR1 SGHDT, CDR2 YYEEEE. V dropped 1 base and J dropped 7 bases, with 11 bases sitting between them. The DNA of the CDR3 is TGTGCCAGCAGCTTGCGAGTTTCAGTGACCCAGTACTTC. It codes for CASSLRVSVTQYF.

The chain combines TRBV2 with TRBJ2-5, with D perhaps assigned TRBD1 or TRBD2 (6 bases each). The germline V and J ends were trimmed by 6 bases and 1 base, with 9 bases remaining between them. This CDR3 has 13 amino acids. Germline V lookup: CDR1 SNHLY, CDR2 FYNNEI. CDR3 sequence (DNA): TGTGCCAGCAGAAGGGGGGTCCAAGAGACCCAGTACTTC. Translation gives CASRRGVQETQYF.

The sample holds a few counts of this clonotype. The chain has TRBV7-2 and TRBJ2-1; D ambiguous. CDR1 is SGHTA and CDR2 is FQGNSA in the germline V gene. This CDR3 comprises 14 residues. The V end lost 3 bases, the J end lost 8 bases, and 14 bases lay between the germline ends. The CDR3 region has the DNA TGTGCCAGCAGCTTGAACCCCAGTCTCGATGAGCAGTTCTTC. This translates into CASSLNPSLDEQFF. Filled out from reference TRBV7-2 and TRBJ2-1, the complete variable domain reads GAGVSQSPSNKVTEKGKDVELRCDPISGHTALYWYRQSLGQGLEFLIYFQGNSAPDKSGLPSDRFSAERTGGSVSTLTIQRTQQEDSAVYLCASSLNPSLDEQFFGPGTRLTVL.

In this sample, this clonotype turned up once. V and J are TRBV6-1 and TRBJ1-1; TRBD1 is a possible D gene (5 bases). In germline, CDR1 is MNHNS, CDR2 SASEGT. The CDR3 covers 12 residues. Trimming shortened V by 5 bases and J by 4 bases, and 8 bases separated the two germline ends. CDR3 protein: CASSPRVTEAFF. The CDR3 bases are TGTGCCAGCAGTCCCAGGGTCACTGAAGCTTTCTTT.

The CDR3 protein is CASSLAGTDYSNQPQHF. Written as DNA, the CDR3 is TGTGCCAGCAGCTTAGCCGGGACAGACTATAGCAATCAGCCCCAGCATTTT. The chain joins TRBV7-8 to TRBJ1-5, with 7 positions matching TRBD1. With 0 bases clipped from V and 0 bases from J, the junction kept 5 bases outside the gene matches. The CDR3 totals 17 residues. Germline CDR1 SGHVS, CDR2 FQNEAQ.

The chain uses TRBV19 and TRBJ2-1; 12 bases fit TRBD2. The V gene end was trimmed by 7 bases and the J gene end by 4 bases; junction bases not matched to a gene: 5. CDR1 and CDR2 (germline): LNHDA, SQIVND (reference sequence). This CDR3 has 15 amino acids. In DNA form, the CDR3 reads TGTGCCAGTATTAGGACTAGCGGGGCTTACAATGAGCAGTTCTTC. This codes for CASIRTSGAYNEQFF.